This T cell receptor beta chain emerged from a study of T-cell memory formation after mild COVID-19. V shed 7 bases and J shed 7 bases, with 17 bases lying between them. This CDR3 has 13 residues. Germline V lookup: CDR1 SQVTM, CDR2 ANQGSEA. TCRdb itself ran the 5' RACE reads through MiXCR, one entry per CDR3 protein. The sample has 450,000 or so distinct CDR3 sequences, around a quarter seen once; the top ten hold around 13%. The origin of this receptor is an adult woman who had mild COVID-19 (a few samples of this study predate the infection). Cell type and time point are not known. Sequenced: PBMCs or a T cell subset sorted from them (not recorded which). The rearrangement uses TRBV29-1 and TRBJ2-1; D remains unclear. CDR3 coding DNA: TGCAGCGCTGCTATCGCCCCGTGGAATGAGCAGTTCTTC. Its protein is CSAAIAPWNEQFF.